This section outlines one T cell receptor beta chain sequence together with its context. Using immunoSEQ multiplex PCR, the repertoire was profiled, and TCRdb retains in-frame clones only, with some absent. This sample has 90,000 to 150,000 clones, with roughly 90% found just once. The sample originates from a study of control samples from healthy donors and cancer patients. The source of this sequence is a woman aged 18-29 years in good health. The sample taken for sequencing was blood.

Written as DNA, the CDR3 is TGTGCCAGCATCTCGAAGTCAACTAATGAAAAACTGTTTTTT. This encodes CASISKSTNEKLFF. The gene calls are TRBV28 and TRBJ1-4; D remains ambiguous. The CDR3 extends over 14 amino acids. V lost 7 bases to trimming and J lost 0 bases, with 9 bases between them. CDR1 is MDHEN, CDR2 SYDVKM, per germline.